What follows describes a single T cell receptor (beta chain). Other DNA sequences within the sample encode an identical CDR3. The source of the sample is a study of graft-versus-host responses after intestinal transplantation. Clones were sequenced by immunoSEQ multiplex PCR, and TCRdb holds only the in-frame ones, with some missing. This sample carries about 47,000 clones, 85% to 95% of them seen once, and the ten largest clones take about 5.5%. The V gene end was trimmed by 7 bases and the J gene end by 1 base; junction bases not matched to a gene: 8. Germline V gene sequence: CDR1 LNHDA, CDR2 SQIVND (reference sequence). This CDR3 spans 16 amino acids.

The sequence derives from a human patient who received an intestinal transplant, so some T cells may come from the graft donor. This specimen was PBMCs, taken around 790 days after a first intestinal transplant, on the day of a second. The chain is built from TRBV19 and TRBJ1-5, with TRBD1 matching over 9 bases. The CDR3 loop reads CASTRGQGRSNQPQHF. DNA of the CDR3: TGTGCCAGTACTCGCGGACAGGGGCGAAGCAATCAGCCCCAGCATTTT.